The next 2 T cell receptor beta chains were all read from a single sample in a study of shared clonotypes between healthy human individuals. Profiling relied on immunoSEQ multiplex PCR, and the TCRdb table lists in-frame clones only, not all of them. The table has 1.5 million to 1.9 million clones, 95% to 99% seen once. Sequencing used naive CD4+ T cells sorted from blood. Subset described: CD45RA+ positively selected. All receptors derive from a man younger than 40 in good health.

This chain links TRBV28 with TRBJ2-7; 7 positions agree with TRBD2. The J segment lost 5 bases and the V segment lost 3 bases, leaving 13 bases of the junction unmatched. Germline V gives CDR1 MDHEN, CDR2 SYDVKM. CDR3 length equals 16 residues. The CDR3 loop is CASSFGGIQVRDEQYF. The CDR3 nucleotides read TGTGCCAGCAGTTTCGGGGGGATTCAGGTTCGGGACGAGCAGTACTTC.

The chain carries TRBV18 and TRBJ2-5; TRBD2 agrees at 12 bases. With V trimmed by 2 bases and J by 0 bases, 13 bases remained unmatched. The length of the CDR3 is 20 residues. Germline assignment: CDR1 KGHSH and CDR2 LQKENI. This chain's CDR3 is CASSPFGLAGGPRNQETQYF. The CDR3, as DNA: TGTGCCAGCTCACCATTTGGCCTAGCGGGAGGGCCGAGGAACCAAGAGACCCAGTACTTC.